This T cell receptor beta chain was sequenced during a study of patients and donors after allogeneic stem cell transplantation. In TCRdb, the RT-PCR reads were re-called with MiXCR into one record per CDR3 protein. The sample shows about a million distinct CDR3 sequences, more than 15% of them seen only once. In germline, CDR1 is KGHDR, CDR2 SFDVKD. The V end lost 9 bases, the J end lost 7 bases, and 15 bases lay between the germline ends. The CDR3 is 14 residues long. This TCR came from a human donor who was either an allogeneic HSCT recipient or a stem cell or donor lymphocyte infusion donor (not recorded which). It is not recorded whose cells these are; they may come from a transplant donor. The chain uses TRBV24-1 and TRBJ1-6, with a tentative D call TRBD1 (5 bases). The specimen sequenced was blood, either unsorted or a sorted T cell fraction (not recorded which). CDR3 in DNA: TGTGCCACCTCCCTTGGGGGATCCAATTCACCCCTCCACTTT. Translating it yields CATSLGGSNSPLHF.